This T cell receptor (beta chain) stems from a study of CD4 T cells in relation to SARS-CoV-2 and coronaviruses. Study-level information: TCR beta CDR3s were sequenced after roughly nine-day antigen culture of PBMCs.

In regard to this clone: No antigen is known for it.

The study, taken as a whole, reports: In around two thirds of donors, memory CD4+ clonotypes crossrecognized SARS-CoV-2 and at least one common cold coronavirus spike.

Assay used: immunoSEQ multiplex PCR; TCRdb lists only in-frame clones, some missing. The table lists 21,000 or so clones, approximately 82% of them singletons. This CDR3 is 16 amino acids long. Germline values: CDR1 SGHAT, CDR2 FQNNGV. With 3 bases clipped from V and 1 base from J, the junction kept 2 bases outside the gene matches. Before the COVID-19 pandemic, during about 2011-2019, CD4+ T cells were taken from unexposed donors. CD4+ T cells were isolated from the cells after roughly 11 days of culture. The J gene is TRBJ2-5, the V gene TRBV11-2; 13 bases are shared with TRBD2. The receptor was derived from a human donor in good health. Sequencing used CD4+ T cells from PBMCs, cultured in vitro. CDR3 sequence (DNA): TGTGCCAGCAGCTTGGGGACTAGCGGGGCCCAAGAGACCCAGTACTTC. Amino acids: CASSLGTSGAQETQYF.